Listed here are 29 T cell receptor beta chains from one sample, sequenced in a study of blood T cell repertoires in COVID-19 (TCRdb year 2020). Library preparation employed the immunoSEQ multiplex PCR assay. This immuneACCESS table, as held by TCRdb, lists in-frame sequences with V and J called but not all clones. Of the missing ones, under half trace to an unresolved V gene in checked studies; the others have no known cause. The sample table contains about 39,000 clones; only one count was recorded for about nine tenths of them. The ten largest make up just over 20% of the sample. Input material: peripheral blood. The receptors here all came from a man aged 60-69 years with acute or convalescent COVID-19.

This chain uses TRBV24-1 with TRBJ2-1; the match to TRBD1 covers 11 bases. The CDR3 runs 16 residues. The V gene's germline CDR1 is KGHDR and CDR2 SFDVKD. J lost 6 bases, V lost 4 bases, and 7 bases had no gene match. Written as DNA, the CDR3 is TGTGCCACCAGTGACCCCGGGACAGGGGGATTCAATGAGCAGTTCTTC. This encodes CATSDPGTGGFNEQFF.

The V and J genes are TRBV28 and TRBJ2-7, with 9 nucleotides matching TRBD1. Germline lookup yields CDR1 MDHEN and CDR2 SYDVKM. The CDR3 is 14 residues long. With V trimmed by 5 bases and J by 2 bases, 4 bases remained unmatched. CDR3 DNA sequence: TGTGCCAGCAGTCCGGGACAGGGTCCCTACGAGCAGTACTTC. Translated, it gives CASSPGQGPYEQYF.

The chain uses TRBV9 and TRBJ2-3; TRBD2 agrees at 7 bases. V gave up 0 bases and J gave up 6 bases; unmatched junction bases: 7. The CDR3 is 15 amino acids. CDR1 is SGDLS and CDR2 is YYNGEE in the germline V gene. The CDR3 DNA is TGTGCCAGCAGCGTAGATTCCAGCGGGATTGATACGCAGTATTTT. Translation: CASSVDSSGIDTQYF.

The chain uses TRBV11-3 and TRBJ1-1; D is uncertain. The germline gives CDR1 SGHNT, CDR2 YENEEA. V lost 4 bases, J lost 5 bases, and 11 bases lay in between. The CDR3 extends over 13 amino acids. In DNA form, the CDR3 reads TGTGCCAGCAGCTCAAAGGCGGGGACTGAAGCTTTCTTT. The encoded protein is CASSSKAGTEAFF.

The V gene is TRBV13, the J gene TRBJ2-5; no reliable D call. From germline, CDR1 is PRHDT and CDR2 FYEKMQ (reference sequence). Trimming took off 0 bases at V and 3 bases at J, with 8 bases between the two ends. This CDR3 has 14 amino acids. CDR3 sequence (DNA): TGTGCCAGCAGCTTAGGTAGTACAGAAGAGACCCAGTACTTC. It translates to CASSLGSTEETQYF. Full variable domain (rest looked up from reference TRBV13 and TRBJ2-5): AAGVIQSPRHLIKEKRETATLKCYPIPRHDTVYWYQQGPGQDPQFLISFYEKMQSDKGSIPDRFSAQQFSDYHSELNMSSLELGDSALYFCASSLGSTEETQYFGPGTRLLVL.

The J gene is TRBJ1-1, the V gene TRBV7-2; D call uncertain. The germline V gene encodes CDR1 SGHTA and CDR2 FQGNSA. This CDR3 is 13 amino acids long. V was trimmed by 3 bases and J by 1 base, leaving 6 bases between them. The CDR3 DNA follows: TGTGCCAGCAGCTTGACTTCGAACACTGAAGCTTTCTTT. It yields the protein CASSLTSNTEAFF.

The CDR3 is CASSQRGPTDTQYF. CDR3 bases: TGCGCCAGCAGCCAGCGGGGCCCCACAGATACGCAGTATTTT. The chain carries TRBV4-1 and TRBJ2-3; tentative D call: TRBD2 (6 bases). The CDR3 is made up of 14 amino acids. V was pared by 3 bases and J by 2 bases, with 9 bases between. Germline V CDR1 and CDR2: MGHRA, YSYEKL.

This chain links TRBV4-1 with TRBJ2-5, with TRBD1 matching 9 bases. The trim removed 3 bases at V and 7 bases at J, leaving 12 bases unmatched. The CDR3 consists of 16 residues. Germline V gene lookup returns CDR1 MGHRA and CDR2 YSYEKL. The CDR3 loop is CASSHGNRDREGTQYF. For the CDR3, the DNA is TGCGCCAGCAGCCATGGGAACCGGGACAGGGAAGGGACCCAGTACTTC.

The V call is TRBV15, the J call TRBJ2-5; 10 bases align to TRBD1. J gave up 6 bases and V 0 bases, and 4 bases lay outside the gene matches. The CDR3 extends over 15 amino acids. Looked up from germline, CDR1 is LNHNV and CDR2 is YYDKDF (reference sequence). For the CDR3, the DNA is TGTGCCACCAGCAGAGAATGGGGACAGGGGCAGACCCAGTACTTC. Protein product: CATSREWGQGQTQYF.

The chain couples TRBV5-1 to TRBJ2-3; unclear D gene. Trimming left V 4 bases short and J 4 bases short, with 7 bases between. Germline CDR1 SGHRS, CDR2 YFSETQ. The CDR3 runs to 12 residues. The CDR3 DNA follows: TGCGCCAGCAGCATCCCGGCAGATACGCAGTATTTT. Residues: CASSIPADTQYF.

About this clone: The junction differs from germline at one of its ends, possibly a read error. The gene calls are TRBV7-7 and TRBJ2-1; TRBD2 agrees at 9 bases. The CDR3 runs 15 residues. Germline CDR1 reads SSHAT; CDR2 reads FNYEAQ (reference sequence). The CDR3 loop is CASSFSAGGSFEQFF. In nucleotides, the CDR3 is TGTGCTAGCAGCTTTTCGGCGGGAGGGTCCTTTGAGCAGTTCTTC.

The chain uses TRBV2 and TRBJ2-2; no clear D. Germline assignment: CDR1 SNHLY and CDR2 FYNNEI. The V and J ends lost 4 bases and 1 base respectively, with 4 bases between them. This CDR3 is 13 amino acids long. Here the CDR3 reads CASSVMNTGELFF. CDR3 DNA: TGTGCCAGCAGTGTCATGAACACCGGGGAGCTGTTTTTT.

The genes are TRBV19 and TRBJ1-5; 12 bases agree with TRBD1. The V and J ends lost 2 bases and 2 bases, in that order; junction bases with no gene match: 7. Germline loops: CDR1 LNHDA, CDR2 SQIVND (reference sequence). The CDR3 extends over 18 amino acids. CDR3 coding DNA: TGTGCCAGTAGTATAAGGGGGACAGGGGGCCGGGGCAATCAGCCCCAGCATTTT. The encoded protein is CASSIRGTGGRGNQPQHF.

This clone was detected only a few times. V gene TRBV5-4 combines with J gene TRBJ2-7; possibly TRBD1 for D (6 bases). The CDR3 consists of 15 residues. From germline, CDR1 is SGHNT and CDR2 YYREEE (reference sequence). The V end lost 4 bases, the J end lost 4 bases, and 18 bases lay between the germline ends. CDR3 sequence (DNA): TGTGCCAGCAGCAACCGGGCACAGGGTAAATACGAGCAGTACTTC. This translates into CASSNRAQGKYEQYF. Variable domain in full (rest from reference TRBV5-4 and TRBJ2-7): ETGVTQSPTHLIKTRGQQVTLRCSSQSGHNTVSWYQQALGQGPQFIFQYYREEENGRGNFPPRFSGLQFPNYSSELNVNALELDDSALYLCASSNRAQGKYEQYFGPGTRLTVT.

The V gene is TRBV12-3 or TRBV12-4, the J gene TRBJ1-1; D uncertain. This CDR3 region has 12 residues. Trimming stripped 0 bases from V and 10 bases from J, with 9 bases between. CDR3 amino acids: CASSLALGRAFF. The CDR3 DNA sequence: TGTGCCAGCAGTTTAGCCTTGGGGAGAGCTTTCTTT.

With respect to this clone: The DNA is left out, because the CDR3 cannot be placed on it with certainty; the CDR3 is given as TCRdb lists it. The chain employs TRBV28 and TRBJ1-2; the table's D call TRBD1 went unverified against the DNA. From its first to its last residue, the CDR3 has 13 amino acids. Germline V CDR1 and CDR2: MDHEN, SYDVKM. The CDR3 here is CASSTSGTYGYTF.

The chain carries TRBV6-5 and TRBJ2-1; D is possibly TRBD1 (6 bases). Germline CDR1 reads MNHEY; CDR2 reads SVGAGI. The germline V and J ends were trimmed by 4 bases and 12 bases, with 22 bases remaining between them. The CDR3 totals 15 residues. CDR3 DNA: TGTGCCAGCAGTTCCCTGACAGGTGGGGCCCAGGGGCAGTTCTTC. Its translation: CASSSLTGGAQGQFF.

The chain couples TRBV27 to TRBJ2-1; D may be TRBD2 (6 bases). The V end was cut by 1 base, the J end by 0 bases, with 7 bases between. This CDR3 has 15 residues. Germline CDR1 MNHEY, CDR2 SMNVEV (reference sequence). The CDR3 loop is CASSLLGGSYNEQFF. The CDR3 DNA reads as TGTGCCAGCAGTTTATTGGGGGGCTCCTACAATGAGCAGTTCTTC.

The rearrangement joins TRBV29-1 to TRBJ2-4; D might be TRBD1 (6 bases). CDR3 length: 13 residues. V was clipped by 1 base and J by 15 bases, with 19 bases between them. Looked up from germline, CDR1 is SQVTM and CDR2 is ANQGSEA. For the CDR3, the DNA is TGCAGCGTTGAAGGGGGGACCTACAGGGTACGGTACTTC. Its protein product is CSVEGGTYRVRYF.

This chain connects TRBV14 to TRBJ1-6; 7 bases line up with TRBD1. Losses at the gene ends were 4 bases for V and 3 bases for J; bases not matched to a gene: 6. Germline V gene lookup returns CDR1 SGHDN and CDR2 FVKESK. CDR3 size: 16 residues. The CDR3 DNA follows: TGTGCCAGCAGCCCACGGACAGGTTACTATAATTCACCCCTCCACTTT. It codes for CASSPRTGYYNSPLHF. The full variable domain, in which reference TRBV14 and TRBJ1-6 provide the parts outside the CDR3, is EAGVTQFPSHSVIEKGQTVTLRCDPISGHDNLYWYRRVMGKEIKFLLHFVKESKQDESGMPNNRFLAERTGGTYSTLKVQPAELEDSGVYFCASSPRTGYYNSPLHFGNGTRLTVT.

The V and J genes are TRBV12-5 and TRBJ2-2, with 7 positions matching TRBD2. Per germline, CDR1 LGHNT and CDR2 FRNRAP. J gave up 2 bases and V 0 bases, and 3 bases lay outside the gene matches. The CDR3 runs 16 residues. DNA for the CDR3: TGTGCTAGTGGTTTGGTCGGCGGGAGCAACACCGGGGAGCTGTTTTTT. It specifies CASGLVGGSNTGELFF.

The V and J genes are TRBV11-2 and TRBJ1-6, with D uncertain. V lost 2 bases and J lost 9, with 14 bases in between. The CDR3 loop spans 15 amino acids. Germline loops: CDR1 SGHAT, CDR2 FQNNGV. CDR3 nucleotide sequence: TGTGCCAGCAGCTTATTAGGGAGTGAGGCTTCACCCCTCCACTTT. Its translation is CASSLLGSEASPLHF.

This clone was recorded only once. The chain couples TRBV28 to TRBJ1-1, with D unclear. Germline assignment: CDR1 MDHEN and CDR2 SYDVKM. CDR3 size: 14 residues. The germline V and J ends were trimmed by 1 base and 1 base, with 7 bases remaining between them. The CDR3 spells CASSLYPGNTEAFF. For the CDR3, the DNA is TGTGCCAGCAGTTTATATCCGGGGAACACTGAAGCTTTCTTT.

The chain combines TRBV28 with TRBJ2-4; TRBD2 aligns across 8 bases. Per the germline V gene, CDR1 is MDHEN and CDR2 is SYDVKM. CDR3 length: 18 residues. V shed 8 bases, J shed 0 bases, and the junction held 15 bases outside the gene matches. CDR3 residues: CASWAGGQTRLAKNIQYF. CDR3 sequence (DNA): TGTGCCAGCTGGGCGGGAGGACAAACCCGATTAGCCAAAAACATTCAGTACTTC.

V is TRBV28 and J is TRBJ1-5; D might be TRBD1 (6 bases). The V gene's germline CDR1 is MDHEN and CDR2 SYDVKM. This CDR3 comprises 13 residues. Trimming shortened V by 7 bases and J by 7 bases, and 14 bases separated the two germline ends. The CDR3 DNA is TGTGCCAGCACCCACGGGACAATCCAGCCCCAGCATTTT. Protein: CASTHGTIQPQHF.

This clone occurred once. The chain employs TRBV11-2 and TRBJ1-6; D is undetermined. Trimming cost V 0 bases and J 15 bases, with 12 bases left between them. The CDR3 extends over 13 amino acids. The germline V gene encodes CDR1 SGHAT and CDR2 FQNNGV. CDR3 in amino acids: CASSLDRSLRLHF. Here the CDR3 DNA reads TGTGCCAGCAGCTTAGATCGATCCCTACGCCTCCACTTT.

This clone was counted once. The chain couples TRBV24-1 to TRBJ2-3; 7 nucleotides match TRBD2. The CDR3 loop spans 17 amino acids. V gave up 2 bases and J gave up 2 bases; unmatched junction bases: 9. The germline CDR1 and CDR2 sequences are KGHDR and SFDVKD. Here the CDR3 DNA reads TGTGCCACCAGTGATTCCCCGTCTAGCGGCTCCACAGATACGCAGTATTTT. Its translation: CATSDSPSSGSTDTQYF.

The rearrangement joins TRBV19 to TRBJ2-7; TRBD2 matches 9 bases. This CDR3 has 15 amino acids. Germline V gene lookup returns CDR1 LNHDA and CDR2 SQIVND (reference sequence). J was trimmed by 2 bases and V by 5 bases; bases with no gene match: 7. The CDR3 spells CASSLRGGRAYEQYF. For the CDR3, the DNA is TGTGCCAGTAGTCTCCGGGGCGGGAGGGCCTACGAGCAGTACTTC.

The genes are TRBV24-1 and TRBJ2-2, with TRBD1 matching 7 bases. Trimming took 4 bases from V and 8 from J; bases not matched to a gene: 6. Germline assignment: CDR1 KGHDR and CDR2 SFDVKD. CDR3 length: 14 amino acids. CDR3: CATSDLGQSGELFF. The DNA of the CDR3 is TGTGCCACCAGTGACTTGGGACAGTCTGGGGAGCTGTTTTTT.